The present entry profiles one TCR beta chain with its context. Only in-frame clones appear in the TCRdb table, and some are missing; sequencing was by immunoSEQ multiplex PCR. The sample consists of 90,000 to 120,000 clones, around nine tenths of them appearing once. In germline, CDR1 is LNHDA, CDR2 SQIVND (reference sequence). The V and J ends lost 5 bases and 9 bases respectively, with 19 bases between them. The CDR3 spans 15 residues. The sample originates from a study of T cell responses to AZD1222 COVID-19 vaccine. This sample comprised peripheral blood, obtained 28 days after the second AZD1222 dose. This sequence joins TRBV19 and TRBJ1-4; possibly TRBD1 for D (5 bases). The sequence was collected from an adult who received the AZD1222 COVID-19 vaccine. CDR3 in amino acids: CASSLYPGRAKKLFF. The CDR3 region has the DNA TGTGCCAGTAGTCTCTATCCAGGGAGGGCGAAAAAACTGTTTTTT.